This TCR beta chain emerged from a study of blood T cell repertoires in COVID-19. Study details: The United States, Italy and Spain provided the acute and convalescent COVID-19 samples.

Sequencing used immunoSEQ multiplex PCR; TCRdb keeps in-frame clones, though not all of them. The top ten hold about 2.6% of the sample, which has 150,000 to 200,000 clones, around nine tenths seen once. Germline CDR1 and CDR2: SGHNT and YENEEA. Deletions cut 5 bases from V and 0 bases from J, with 7 bases between. The CDR3 runs 13 residues. This sequence joins TRBV11-3 and TRBJ1-1; no clear D. Material for sequencing was peripheral blood. The source is a man aged 35 to 55 with active or convalescent COVID-19. The CDR3 spells CASSATMNTEAFF. DNA for the CDR3: TGTGCCAGCAGCGCCACAATGAACACTGAAGCTTTCTTT.